Below, one TCR beta chain is given with its context. Germline-derived CDR1 and CDR2 are LNHDA and SQIVND (reference sequence). V lost 8 bases and J lost 6, with 17 bases in between. The CDR3 covers 13 residues. The source of the sample is a study of blood T cell repertoires in COVID-19. The overall study: Samples representing acute and convalescent COVID-19 were sourced from the United States, Italy and Spain.

Per the study methods: How many nucleated cells were present was estimated from reference gene primer amplification. Some clones are missing from TCRdb's copy, which holds only in-frame ones; the method was immunoSEQ multiplex PCR. D and trimming come from the DNA, and the V and J calls and clone size come from that table. Here the sample spans fewer than 200,000 clones, nearly 80% being singletons. Material: peripheral blood. The TCR originated in a woman between 65 and 79 years old with acute or convalescent COVID-19. The rearrangement uses TRBV19 and TRBJ2-7, with D unclear. The CDR3: CASHHRESREQYF. For the CDR3, the DNA is TGTGCCAGTCATCACAGAGAAAGCCGCGAGCAGTACTTC.